A selection of T cell receptor beta chains follows, all from one sample in a study of shared clonotypes between healthy human individuals. Produced via immunoSEQ multiplex PCR; TCRdb's table is partial and in-frame only. Of over a million clones in the sample, more than 95% were seen once. The sequenced sample consisted of naive CD4+ T cells sorted from blood. These receptors all come from a man aged 30 to 39 in good health. Each CDR3 is given with its conserved first and last residue. The D gene is left open where the match is weak. A clone size is listed for some rows: how often the clone was seen (once, few, many), or a class if it is expanded.

TRBJ2-1,.,TRBV19,.,TGTGCCAGTAGTATAGGCCGGGGTTACAATGAGCAGTTCTTC,CASSIGRGYNEQFF
TRBJ2-7,.,TRBV5-1,TRBD1,TGCGCCAGCAGCTTGGAAGGACTCCGGGACAGGGCCTACGAGCAGTACTTC,CASSLEGLRDRAYEQYF
TRBJ2-1,.,TRBV7-2,.,TGTGCCAGCAGCTTAGCAGAAGCCAATGAGCAGTTCTTC,CASSLAEANEQFF
TRBJ2-7,.,TRBV30,.,TGTGCCTGGAGCCGTTACGAGCAGTACTTC,CAWSRYEQYF
TRBJ1-3,.,TRBV7-6,TRBD1,TGTGCCAGCAGCCAACAGGGGTTGGGAAACACCATATATTTT,CASSQQGLGNTIYF
TRBJ1-1,once,TRBV11-1,TRBD1,TGTGCCAGCAGCTTAGTCCAGGGGGCTGCTGAAGCTTTCTTT,CASSLVQGAAEAFF
TRBJ2-2,.,TRBV9,TRBD1,TGTGCCAGCAGCGCCAGACAGGGATCTGTCACCGGGGAGCTGTTTTTT,CASSARQGSVTGELFF
TRBJ2-5,once,TRBV9,TRBD1,TGTGCCAGCAGCGCGACAGGGGACGAAGAGACCCAGTACTTC,CASSATGDEETQYF
TRBJ2-7,.,TRBV5-1,.,TGCGCCAGCAGCTCCAATGGAGGGCATTCCTACGAGCAGTACTTC,CASSSNGGHSYEQYF
TRBJ2-2,.,TRBV6-4,.,TGTGCCAGCATGAGGCCGAACACCGGGGAGCTGTTTTTT,CASMRPNTGELFF
TRBJ2-6,.,TRBV18,.,TGTGCCAGCTCACCTCAAAGACAGCTCTCTGGGGCCAACGTCCTGACTTTC,CASSPQRQLSGANVLTF
TRBJ2-5,.,TRBV30,TRBD2,TGTGCCTGGAGTAGGGGAGGGAAAGAGACCCAGTACTTC,CAWSRGGKETQYF
TRBJ2-1,.,TRBV7-2,.,TGTGCCAGCAGCGCAGGCGGGCAGTTATGGGGCTCCTACAATGAGCAGTTCTTC,CASSAGGQLWGSYNEQFF
TRBJ1-1,once,TRBV10-3,TRBD1,TGTGCCATCAGTGACGGGACAGGCACTGAAGCTTTCTTT,CAISDGTGTEAFF
TRBJ2-3,.,TRBV11-3,.,TGTGCCAGCAGCTTAGGACAGACTAGCACAGATACGCAGTATTTT,CASSLGQTSTDTQYF
TRBJ2-1,.,TRBV25-1,.,TGTGCCAGCAGTGAATGGACCTCCAATGAGCAGTTCTTC,CASSEWTSNEQFF
TRBJ2-3,.,TRBV5-1,.,TGCGCCAGCAGCTTGCTCAGGGGGGACACAGATACGCAGTATTTT,CASSLLRGDTDTQYF
TRBJ2-5,once,TRBV5-1,.,TGCGCCAGCAGCCCGGATAAGACCCAGTACTTC,CASSPDKTQYF
TRBJ2-3,.,TRBV28,.,TGTGCCAGCAGTTCCCCGACGACAGGAGGCACAGATACGCAGTATTTT,CASSSPTTGGTDTQYF